This passage covers 28 T cell receptor beta chains from one sample sequenced in a study of blood T cell repertoires in COVID-19. Sequencing used immunoSEQ multiplex PCR; TCRdb keeps in-frame clones, though not all of them. The repertoire holds about 250,000 clones, with 85% as singletons. Source material: PBMCs or T cells enriched from blood (not recorded which). The source is a woman aged 45 to 65 with acute COVID-19.

V is TRBV30 and J is TRBJ1-2, with 7 bases identical to TRBD1. The CDR3 covers 14 residues. Germline assignment: CDR1 GTSNPN and CDR2 SVGIG (reference sequence). V lost 0 bases to trimming and J lost 8 bases; unmatched junction nucleotides: 9. Here the CDR3 reads CAWSVFTGARGYTF. Here the CDR3 DNA reads TGTGCCTGGAGTGTATTTACAGGGGCGAGGGGCTACACCTTC.

The chain recombines TRBV6-2 or TRBV6-3 with TRBJ1-2; TRBD1 agrees at 8 bases. V dropped 5 bases and J dropped 1; count of bases not matched to a gene: 9. Germline-derived CDR1 and CDR2 are MNHEY and SVGEGT. The CDR3 totals 16 residues. CDR3 in amino acids: CASSTTRDRINYGYTF. In DNA, the CDR3 is TGTGCCAGCAGTACGACTCGGGACAGGATTAACTATGGCTACACCTTC.

This chain connects TRBV2 to TRBJ1-4, with D maybe TRBD1 (5 bases). Germline CDR1 SNHLY, CDR2 FYNNEI. The CDR3 is 16 amino acids. The germline V and J ends were trimmed by 0 bases and 3 bases, with 11 bases remaining between them. The chain's CDR3 is CASSEAQTVPNEKLFF. The CDR3 DNA is TGTGCCAGCAGTGAAGCGCAGACAGTTCCTAATGAAAAACTGTTTTTT.

The chain carries TRBV2 and TRBJ1-2; 8 bases map to TRBD1. This CDR3 has 12 residues. Trimming at V came to 8 bases and at J to 6 bases, leaving 5 bases not matched to a gene. The germline V gene encodes CDR1 SNHLY and CDR2 FYNNEI. CDR3 loop: CASGPDRDGYTF. The CDR3 DNA follows: TGTGCCAGCGGACCGGACAGGGATGGCTACACCTTC.

V gene TRBV24-1 combines with J gene TRBJ2-3, with a possible D match to TRBD1 (5 bases). V lost 4 bases and J lost 2, with 9 bases in between. The CDR3 loop spans 14 amino acids. From germline, CDR1 is KGHDR and CDR2 SFDVKD. Here the CDR3 reads CATSDPGITDTQYF. CDR3 DNA: TGTGCCACCAGTGACCCAGGGATCACAGATACGCAGTATTTT.

The rearrangement links TRBV2 to TRBJ1-3; 8 bases align to TRBD1. V shed 7 bases and J 2 bases; nucleotides not matched to a gene: 4. The V gene's germline CDR1 is SNHLY and CDR2 FYNNEI. This CDR3 is built from 14 residues. The CDR3 sequence is CASTRTGTGNTIYF. The CDR3 DNA sequence: TGTGCCAGCACACGGACAGGGACTGGAAACACCATATATTTT.

There are many counts of this clone. The chain combines TRBV5-6 with TRBJ2-3; weak D call: TRBD2 (5 bases). The V and J ends lost 3 bases and 3 bases respectively, with 17 bases between them. The CDR3 covers 16 residues. Germline CDR1 is SGHDT and CDR2 is YYEEEE. CDR3 sequence reads: CASSWQSGGPTDTQYF. For the CDR3, the DNA is TGTGCCAGCAGCTGGCAGAGCGGTGGCCCGACAGATACGCAGTATTTT.

The chain carries TRBV9 and TRBJ2-7; 10 positions match TRBD2. The CDR3 is made up of 15 amino acids. The J segment lost 5 bases and the V segment lost 4 bases, leaving 9 bases of the junction unmatched. Per germline, CDR1 SGDLS and CDR2 YYNGEE. DNA of the CDR3: TGTGCCAGCAGCCCCTCAGCGGGGGGGAACGACGAGCAGTACTTC. It specifies CASSPSAGGNDEQYF.

The V call is TRBV20-1, the J call TRBJ1-1; the D is unclear. The CDR3 totals 11 residues. Trimming left V 6 bases short and J 1 base short, with 6 bases between. In germline, CDR1 is DFQATT, CDR2 SNEGSKA (reference sequence). DNA for the CDR3: TGCAGTGCGCCTACGAACACTGAAGCTTTCTTT. Protein: CSAPTNTEAFF.

This chain joins TRBV30 and TRBJ1-2, with D hard to call. The V gene lost 4 bases and the J gene lost 4 bases, with 13 bases spanning the gap. Germline CDR1 is GTSNPN and CDR2 is SVGIG (reference sequence). This CDR3 comprises 13 residues. The CDR3 DNA follows: TGTGCCTGGAATCCGCAGGAGGGCTATGGCTACACCTTC. The encoded protein is CAWNPQEGYGYTF.

The chain combines TRBV12-5 with TRBJ2-2; TRBD1 agrees at 8 bases. The CDR3 has 14 residues. Germline V gene sequence: CDR1 LGHNT, CDR2 FRNRAP. Trimming removed 1 base from V and 6 bases from J; junction bases left unmatched: 1. The CDR3 loop reads CASGLGQGPGELFF. CDR3 in DNA: TGTGCTAGTGGTTTGGGACAGGGGCCCGGGGAGCTGTTTTTT.

This chain links TRBV4-3 with TRBJ1-3, with TRBD1 matching 8 bases. Unmatched junction bases numbered 7, after V lost 5 bases and J lost 4 bases. Germline CDR1 reads LGHNA; CDR2 reads YSLEER. This CDR3 contains 15 residues. The CDR3 loop reads CASSTRTGRGNTIYF. DNA for the CDR3: TGCGCCAGCAGCACCCGGACAGGGCGCGGAAACACCATATATTTT.

Of note for this clone: This CDR3 is also generated by other DNA sequences in the sample. The chain couples TRBV7-3 to TRBJ1-1; D not resolved. V dropped 0 bases and J dropped 5 bases, with 7 bases sitting between them. The CDR3 extends over 13 amino acids. Germline-derived CDR1 and CDR2 are SGHTA and FQGTGA. CDR3 sequence reads: CASSLTGGTEAFF. CDR3 nucleotide sequence: TGTGCCAGCAGCTTAACAGGCGGTACTGAAGCTTTCTTT.

The genes are TRBV6-1 and TRBJ2-2, with 10 bases that match TRBD2. V lost 4 bases and J lost 1; bases outside the gene matches: 3. The CDR3 totals 16 residues. Germline CDR1 and CDR2: MNHNS and SASEGT. CDR3 sequence (DNA): TGTGCCAGCAGTGCCCGACTAGCGGGGAACACCGGGGAGCTGTTTTTT. This encodes CASSARLAGNTGELFF.

The chain combines TRBV5-1 with TRBJ2-7; 7 bases are a match to TRBD1. The CDR3 runs 15 residues. The J segment lost 4 bases and the V segment lost 3 bases, leaving 10 bases of the junction unmatched. Germline loops: CDR1 SGHRS, CDR2 YFSETQ. The DNA for the CDR3 is TGCGCCAGCAGCTCCACTCCGGGACAGCTTTACGAGCAGTACTTC. This gives the protein CASSSTPGQLYEQYF.

The chain couples TRBV5-1 to TRBJ2-1; 12 bases line up with TRBD2. Trimming removed 6 bases from V and 1 base from J; junction bases left unmatched: 2. CDR1 and CDR2 (germline): SGHRS, YFSETQ. CDR3 size: 15 residues. For the CDR3, the DNA is TGCGCCAGCAAGGGACTAGCGGGTTCCTACAATGAGCAGTTCTTC. This gives the protein CASKGLAGSYNEQFF.

J is TRBJ1-5 and V is TRBV19; D may be TRBD1 (6 bases). The V gene lost 0 bases and the J gene lost 4 bases, with 16 bases spanning the gap. The CDR3 is 17 residues long. CDR1 LNHDA and CDR2 SQIVND come from the germline V gene (reference sequence). CDR3 sequence reads: CASSIDLGARANQPQHF. DNA for the CDR3: TGTGCCAGTAGTATAGATCTGGGGGCCAGGGCAAATCAGCCCCAGCATTTT.

This clone was recorded a few times. The chain links TRBV20-1 to TRBJ1-2; D is uncertain. The V gene's germline CDR1 is DFQATT and CDR2 SNEGSKA (reference sequence). The V and J ends lost 6 bases and 7 bases respectively, with 12 bases between them. CDR3 length: 11 residues. The CDR3 sequence is CSAEGSVGYTF. Here the CDR3 DNA reads TGCAGTGCAGAGGGATCGGTTGGCTACACCTTC.

This clone is a singleton in its sample. The V gene is TRBV18, the J gene TRBJ1-1, with 10 bases fitting TRBD1. Germline V gene lookup returns CDR1 KGHSH and CDR2 LQKENI. The CDR3 loop spans 16 amino acids. V gave up 4 bases and J gave up 5 bases; unmatched junction bases: 10. CDR3 loop: CASSRDRGGLETEAFF. CDR3 nucleotides: TGTGCCAGCTCACGGGACAGGGGTGGGCTAGAAACTGAAGCTTTCTTT.

This chain uses TRBV19 with TRBJ1-5, with TRBD1 identical over 10 bases. V shed 9 bases, J shed 2 bases, and the junction held 7 bases outside the gene matches. CDR1 and CDR2 (germline): LNHDA, SQIVND (reference sequence). This CDR3 contains 15 residues. CDR3 protein: CASRPGTGGNQPQHF. The CDR3 bases are TGTGCCAGCAGACCAGGGACAGGGGGCAATCAGCCCCAGCATTTT.

V usage is TRBV10-3 and J usage is TRBJ1-6; D is uncertain. CDR1 and CDR2 (germline): ENHRY, SYGVKD. The CDR3 runs to 13 residues. The V and J ends lost 8 bases and 8 bases respectively, with 13 bases between them. The CDR3 DNA reads as TGTGCCATCGGGAGGGAAGAGGATTCACCCCTCCACTTT. Its protein product is CAIGREEDSPLHF.

This chain uses TRBV10-3 with TRBJ1-1; a weak D match, TRBD1 (5 bases). V lost 0 bases to trimming and J lost 1 base, with 9 bases between them. Germline V gene sequence: CDR1 ENHRY, CDR2 SYGVKD. The CDR3 spans 15 residues. DNA of the CDR3: TGTGCCATCAGTGAGTCGGACACTTCGAACACTGAAGCTTTCTTT. Amino acid sequence: CAISESDTSNTEAFF.

In its sample, this clone was seen once. The rearrangement joins TRBV3-1 (or the pseudogene TRBV3-2) to TRBJ2-7; 7 bases match TRBD1. V lost 2 bases, J lost 5 bases, and 6 bases stayed unmatched. The CDR3 is 14 residues long. In germline, CDR1 is LGHDT, CDR2 YNNKEL (reference sequence). CDR3 sequence reads: CASSQRDRGHEQYF. The CDR3 DNA reads as TGTGCCAGCAGCCAACGGGACAGAGGTCACGAGCAGTACTTC.

V and J are TRBV6-5 and TRBJ1-2; 7 positions match TRBD1. After removal of 2 bases from V and 8 bases from J, the junction contained 5 bases not matched to a gene. The CDR3 runs 13 residues. CDR1 is MNHEY and CDR2 is SVGAGI in the germline V gene. The CDR3 region has the DNA TGTGCCAGCAGTTACAGAGGGGGCGACGGCTACACCTTC. This encodes CASSYRGGDGYTF.

The rearrangement joins TRBV10-3 to TRBJ1-1; tentatively, D is TRBD1 (6 bases). Trimming left V 7 bases short and J 5 bases short, with 17 bases between. There are 14 residues in the CDR3. From germline, CDR1 is ENHRY and CDR2 SYGVKD. CDR3 in amino acids: CAITEGGGRTEAFF. In DNA form, the CDR3 reads TGTGCCATCACCGAGGGGGGAGGGCGGACTGAAGCTTTCTTT.

This clone was observed once. The V and J genes are TRBV27 and TRBJ2-7, with TRBD2 identical over 11 bases. CDR3 length: 17 residues. In germline, CDR1 is MNHEY, CDR2 SMNVEV (reference sequence). The V gene end was trimmed by 3 bases and the J gene end by 3 bases; junction bases not matched to a gene: 10. The DNA for the CDR3 is TGTGCCAGCAGTTTCTATCTAGCGGGGGGTACTGTCTACGAGCAGTACTTC. This translates into CASSFYLAGGTVYEQYF.

The CDR3 is CASSRSATNEKLFF. CDR3 DNA: TGTGCCAGCTCACGTTCAGCAACTAATGAAAAACTGTTTTTT. The chain links TRBV18 to TRBJ1-4; D unclear. CDR1 KGHSH and CDR2 LQKENI come from the germline V gene. CDR3 length: 14 amino acids. V was pared by 4 bases and J by 0 bases, with 6 bases between.

V and J are TRBV5-1 and TRBJ2-7, with 9 bases that match TRBD1. V lost 0 bases, J lost 3 bases, and 1 base stayed unmatched. CDR3 size: 14 residues. CDR1 SGHRS and CDR2 YFSETQ come from the germline V gene. The CDR3 loop reads CASSLETGGYEQYF. The CDR3, as DNA: TGCGCCAGCAGCTTGGAGACAGGGGGCTACGAGCAGTACTTC.